This T cell receptor beta chain comes out of a study of T-cell memory formation after mild COVID-19. Study observations and caveats: Certain responding clones were present in pre-infection memory, suggesting participation of cross-reactive memory.

This clonotype was detected a few times. Antigen specificity is unknown. V gave up 7 bases and J gave up 5 bases, with 17 bases separating them. The CDR3 extends over 14 amino acids. Constant-segment primers served in 5'RACE that generated TCR alpha and TCR beta cDNA libraries bearing sample barcodes and UMIs. One entry per CDR3 protein results from TCRdb running MiXCR on the 5' RACE reads. This table has about 500,000 distinct CDR3 sequences, roughly 22% appearing once. Input material: PBMCs or a T cell subset sorted from them (not recorded which). The chain has TRBV12-3 or TRBV12-4 and TRBJ2-5; D unresolved. This sequence originates from an adult woman who had mild COVID-19 (a few samples of this study predate the infection). Cell type and time point are not known. The CDR3 sequence is CASTLRHFDETQYF. In nucleotides, the CDR3 is TGTGCCAGCACCTTACGACATTTCGACGAGACCCAGTACTTC.